This TCR beta chain was found in a study of blood T cell repertoires in COVID-19. Across the study: Italy, Spain and the United States were the sources of the convalescent and acute COVID-19 samples. In each case, the material was cDNA or gDNA derived from T cells, B-cell-depleted T cells, or PBMCs.

V was trimmed by 4 bases and J by 2 bases, leaving 6 bases between them. The CDR3 has 14 amino acids. Germline V gene lookup returns CDR1 MGHRA and CDR2 YSYEKL. Method: immunoSEQ multiplex PCR; TCRdb's copy keeps in-frame clones and lacks some. This table holds 200,000 to 250,000 clones, around 84% found once. The study recruited people aged about 18 to 95 years across about 25 US areas. Participants had their cohort set by participant-reported clinical history. This chain connects TRBV4-1 to TRBJ2-6; no reliable D call. Sequencing was done on a sample of PBMCs or T cells enriched from blood (not recorded which). This sequence was found in a man younger than 45 with acute COVID-19. As DNA, the CDR3 is TGCGCCAGCAGCCTAGTTGCTGGGGCCAACGTCCTGACTTTC. It codes for CASSLVAGANVLTF.